The T cell receptor beta chain under discussion was sequenced for a study of cytomegalovirus exposure and HLA in healthy donors. The PCR ran on 60 Vbeta and 13 Jbeta primers. The method was immunoSEQ multiplex PCR; TCRdb's version includes in-frame clones alone and lacks a portion of them. The repertoire table contains 96,000 or so clones. This CDR3 spans 16 amino acids. The germline gives CDR1 MNHEY, CDR2 SMNVEV (reference sequence). Trimming took 8 bases from V and 1 from J, leaving 20 bases between them. The clonotype originates from a girl between 10 and 17 years old in good health and CMV-seropositive. The chain is built from TRBV27 and TRBJ1-1; no definite D call. The sequencing input was PBMCs. The chain's CDR3 is CASGFVLAGENTEAFF. The DNA of the CDR3 is TGTGCCAGCGGCTTTGTTTTGGCAGGCGAGAACACTGAAGCTTTCTTT.